This T cell receptor beta chain was obtained from a study of shared clonotypes between healthy human individuals. Sorted subsets were amplified in replicate PCRs using 200 to 250 ng DNA, about 30,000 T cell genomes. Repertoires were generated with immunoSEQ multiplex PCR, while TCRdb's copy carries only in-frame clones and drops some. Of some 300,000 clones in the sample, about 73% are singletons; the top ten hold more than 9%. CD4+ cell separation produced CD45RA+ naive and CD45RA-negative memory subsets. This clone has only one observation. The CDR3 is made up of 16 amino acids. CDR1 and CDR2 (germline): MGHDK, SYGVNS. Unmatched junction bases numbered 7, after V lost 2 bases and J lost 5 bases.

The rearrangement links TRBV25-1 to TRBJ2-3, with TRBD1 identical over 10 bases. The TCR was taken from a man younger than 40 in good health. Material for sequencing was memory CD4+ T cells sorted from blood. Subset meaning: CD45RA-negative fraction. CDR3 in DNA: TGTGCCAGCAGTGAACCGGGGACAGGGGAAGAAGATACGCAGTATTTT. It codes for CASSEPGTGEEDTQYF.